One sample yielded the 15 T cell receptor beta chains listed below, sequenced in a study of regulatory T cells in long-lasting Graves disease. Time point here: persistent/refractory GD, antithyroid drugs over 5 years with positive TRAb. PBMC RNA was the source of the TCR library. Investigators prepared the TCR beta libraries by applying iRepertoire HTBI primers and Arm-PCR of CDR3 regions. TCRdb reanalysed the multiplex PCR reads using MiXCR and keeps one entry per CDR3 protein. The sample yields some 470,000 distinct CDR3 sequences, approximately 21% seen once. The sequences come from peripheral blood mononuclear cells (PBMCs), collected when the disease was refractory, from a patient treated with antithyroid drugs. The source is a female donor with Graves disease.

This clonotype has a handful of counts. This chain joins TRBV5-1 and TRBJ2-7; D is perhaps TRBD2 (5 bases). The CDR3 contains 15 residues. CDR1 is SGHRS and CDR2 is YFSETQ in the germline V gene. V was cut by 5 bases and J by 5 bases, with 20 bases left in between. The CDR3, as DNA: TGCGCCAGCAGTCCCGAGGGTGGTCAGAGAGACGAGCAGTACTTC. Its translation: CASSPEGGQRDEQYF.

The V and J genes are TRBV24-1 and TRBJ2-2, with 7 bases fitting TRBD1. The J segment lost 3 bases and the V segment lost 3 bases, leaving 6 bases of the junction unmatched. The CDR3 runs to 16 residues. The germline V gene has CDR1 KGHDR and CDR2 SFDVKD. The DNA for the CDR3 is TGTGCCACCAGTGATGCCGGGACAGTATACACCGGGGAGCTGTTTTTT. Amino acids: CATSDAGTVYTGELFF.

V usage is TRBV30 and J usage is TRBJ2-2; D ambiguous. This CDR3 has 12 amino acids. Trimming pared 3 bases from V and 7 bases from J, leaving 9 bases between. Per germline, CDR1 GTSNPN and CDR2 SVGIG (reference sequence). DNA of the CDR3: TGTGCCTGGAGGATATTAGGCGGGGAGCTGTTTTTT. Protein: CAWRILGGELFF.

The genes are TRBV28 and TRBJ2-4; D not resolved. Trimming took off 2 bases at V and 0 bases at J, with 11 bases between the two ends. The CDR3 is 16 amino acids. Germline CDR1 and CDR2: MDHEN and SYDVKM. CDR3 region: CASSLPQYLAKNIQYF. The CDR3, as DNA: TGTGCCAGCAGTTTACCGCAGTATCTAGCCAAAAACATTCAGTACTTC. The full variable domain, with the rest looked up from reference TRBV28 and TRBJ2-4, is DVKVTQSSRYLVKRTGEKVFLECVQDMDHENMFWYRQDPGLGLRLIYFSYDVKMKEKGDIPEGYSVSREKKERFSLILESASTNQTSMYLCASSLPQYLAKNIQYFGAGTRLSVL.

V and J are TRBV11-3 and TRBJ1-3; D unresolved. Germline CDR1 SGHNT, CDR2 YENEEA. V lost 5 bases to trimming and J lost 2 bases, with 19 bases between them. The CDR3 is 17 residues long. DNA for the CDR3: TGTGCCAGCAGCAAGCGGCGATATGACCGAGCTGGAAACACCATATATTTT. This encodes CASSKRRYDRAGNTIYF.

The sample holds a few counts of this clonotype. The chain recombines TRBV20-1 with TRBJ2-5; D gene unclear. Germline V lookup: CDR1 DFQATT, CDR2 SNEGSKA (reference sequence). This CDR3 comprises 12 residues. The V end was cut by 3 bases, the J end by 1 base, with 6 bases between. The CDR3 here is CSASIAQETQYF. DNA of the CDR3: TGCAGTGCTAGTATCGCCCAAGAGACCCAGTACTTC.

In its sample, this clonotype was seen a few times. V usage is TRBV12-3 or TRBV12-4 and J usage is TRBJ1-1; D might be TRBD1 (5 bases). The length of the CDR3 is 14 residues. The germline V and J ends were trimmed by 6 bases and 1 base, with 12 bases remaining between them. CDR3 in DNA: TGTGCCAGCAGCCCAGAGGGGCAGAACACTGAAGCTTTCTTT. It codes for CASSPEGQNTEAFF.

In this sample, this clonotype turned up many times. V and J are TRBV15 and TRBJ1-4, with D unclear. V was trimmed by 0 bases and J by 5 bases, leaving 10 bases between them. The CDR3 runs 15 residues. The germline CDR1 and CDR2 sequences are LNHNV and YYDKDF (reference sequence). The chain's CDR3 is CATSRDYQENEKLFF. CDR3 bases: TGTGCCACCAGCAGAGATTATCAGGAAAATGAAAAACTGTTTTTT. The full variable domain, rest sourced from reference TRBV15 and TRBJ1-4, is DAMVIQNPRYQVTQFGKPVTLSCSQTLNHNVMYWYQQKSSQAPKLLFHYYDKDFNNEADTPDNFQSRRPNTSFCFLDIRSPGLGDTAMYLCATSRDYQENEKLFFGSGTQLSVL.

In this sample, this clonotype turned up a few times. The chain is built from TRBV20-1 and TRBJ2-6; TRBD1 agrees at 8 bases. The V and J ends lost 2 bases and 3 bases, in that order; junction bases with no gene match: 3. The CDR3 totals 15 residues. CDR1 and CDR2 from the germline V gene are DFQATT and SNEGSKA (reference sequence). The CDR3 DNA reads as TGCAGTGCTAGAAGGACAGGGTTTGGGGCCAACGTCCTGACTTTC. It translates to CSARRTGFGANVLTF.

This clonotype was observed at least ten times. The chain employs TRBV12-3 or TRBV12-4 and TRBJ1-4, with a possible D match to TRBD1 (6 bases). V was cut by 5 bases and J by 0 bases, with 7 bases left in between. The CDR3 spans 14 residues. Written as DNA, the CDR3 is TGTGCCAGCAGTGCAGGGGCAACTAATGAAAAACTGTTTTTT. Translation: CASSAGATNEKLFF.

Comments on this clonotype: Possible read error: a much larger clone is one base away. The genes are TRBV7-3 and TRBJ2-1; 7 bases match TRBD1. CDR3 size: 13 residues. Germline-derived CDR1 and CDR2 are SGHTA and FQGTGA. The CDR3 loop reads CASSSTGINEQLF. The DNA of the CDR3 is TGTGCCAGCAGCTCGACAGGGATCAATGAGCAGCTCTTC.

This clonotype was seen many times. V gene TRBV12-5 combines with J gene TRBJ2-1; a possible D gene is TRBD2 (6 bases). The CDR3 covers 16 residues. Trimming took off 5 bases at V and 2 bases at J, with 16 bases between the two ends. The germline gives CDR1 LGHNT, CDR2 FRNRAP. CDR3 bases: TGTGCTAGTGGTCGAAATAGCGGAACCGCCTACAATGAGCAGTTCTTC. It translates to CASGRNSGTAYNEQFF. Drawing the rest from reference TRBV12-5 and TRBJ2-1, the complete variable domain is DARVTQTPRHKVTEMGQEVTMRCQPILGHNTVFWYRQTMMQGLELLAYFRNRAPLDDSGMPKDRFSAEMPDATLATLKIQPSEPRDSAVYFCASGRNSGTAYNEQFFGPGTRLTVL.

The chain has TRBV28 and TRBJ2-1; no clear D. V lost 7 bases and J lost 0, with 16 bases in between. The CDR3 contains 16 residues. The germline gives CDR1 MDHEN, CDR2 SYDVKM. The CDR3 spells CASIPSLPSSYNEQFF. In DNA, the CDR3 is TGTGCCAGCATCCCCTCCCTCCCAAGCTCCTACAATGAGCAGTTCTTC.

This clonotype was observed at least ten times. The chain links TRBV29-1 to TRBJ2-5; D assignment may be TRBD1 or TRBD2 (5 bases each). CDR1 and CDR2 (germline): SQVTM, ANQGSEA. Trimming took 4 bases from V and 1 from J, leaving 13 bases between them. CDR3 length: 14 residues. The DNA for the CDR3 is TGCAGCGTTGGAGGGGTTCGGATCCAAGAGACCCAGTACTTC. Its translation is CSVGGVRIQETQYF. Based on the CDR3 plus reference TRBV29-1 and TRBJ2-5, the full variable domain is SAVISQKPSRDICQRGTSLTIQCQVDSQVTMMFWYRQQPGQSLTLIATANQGSEATYESGFVIDKFPISRPNLTFSTLTVSNMSPEDSSIYLCSVGGVRIQETQYFGPGTRLLVL.

The table lists this clonotype with many counts. The chain employs TRBV6-5 and TRBJ1-1; 7 bases fit TRBD1. V lost 4 bases, J lost 3 bases, and 8 bases stayed unmatched. The CDR3 is 15 residues long. Germline CDR1 is MNHEY and CDR2 is SVGAGI. The DNA for the CDR3 is TGTGCCAGCAGTTCCCAAGGGACAGTTGACACTGAAGCTTTCTTT. Its translation: CASSSQGTVDTEAFF.